The entry that follows covers one T cell receptor beta chain sequence. The CDR3 has 14 residues. Germline V gives CDR1 DFQATT, CDR2 SNEGSKA (reference sequence). Between the trimmed V and J ends, which lost 0 bases and 3 bases, there was a span of 12 bases. These data come from a study of early T cells in non-severe SARS-CoV-2 infection. In TCRdb, the 5' RACE reads were re-called with MiXCR into one record per CDR3 protein. The sample holds about 25,000 distinct CDR3 sequences, around 6% seen once. The sequence was obtained from an adult who was a healthcare worker with PCR-confirmed SARS-CoV-2 infection or an uninfected control (not recorded which). The chain carries TRBV20-1 and TRBJ2-7; no definite D call. What was sequenced was whole blood. The CDR3 region is CSARDRSYYYEQYF. The CDR3 coding sequence is TGCAGTGCTAGAGATCGCAGCTACTACTACGAGCAGTACTTC.